The rows below give T cell receptor beta chains drawn from one sample of a study of glioma-infiltrating T cells. TCRdb used MiXCR to reprocess the multiplex PCR reads, holding one entry per CDR3 protein. The sample yields approximately 89,000 distinct CDR3 sequences, 20% to 25% seen once. Sequenced sample: glioma tissue, nonneoplastic brain tissue, or PBMCs (not recorded which). The receptors come from a human donor with low-grade glioma or glioblastoma, undergoing nonglioma brain surgery, or in good health (not recorded which). Both conserved end residues are part of each CDR3. The D gene is left open where the match is weak. A clone size is listed for some rows: how often the clone was seen (once, few, many), or a class if it is expanded.

j_gene,d_gene,abundance,v_gene,CDR3aa,CDR3nt
TRBJ1-1,TRBD1,.,TRBV7-9,CASSSVALTGTGNTEAFF,TGTGCCAGCAGCTCCGTTGCACTCACCGGGACAGGGAACACTGAAGCTTTCTTT
TRBJ2-7,.,.,TRBV12-2,CASRFPGTRPPEQYF,TGTGCAAGTCGCTTCCCCGGGACTCGCCCCCCCGAGCAGTACTTC
TRBJ2-3,.,many,TRBV20-1,CSASGGHTDTQYF,TGCAGTGCTAGCGGGGGGCACACAGATACGCAGTATTTT
TRBJ2-7,TRBD2,many,TRBV7-9,CASSHSGRGEQYF,TGTGCCAGCAGTCATAGCGGGAGGGGCGAGCAGTACTTC
TRBJ2-5,TRBD2,.,TRBV7-2,CASSLVLVSGGAETQYF,TGTGCCAGCAGCTTAGTTTTAGTTAGCGGGGGGGCGGAGACCCAGTACTTC
TRBJ1-2,TRBD1,many,TRBV2,CASSRTGAVYYGYTF,TGTGCCAGCAGCCGAACAGGGGCGGTATACTATGGCTACACCTTC
TRBJ2-3,.,.,TRBV6-4,CASSDWGQGGTDTQYF,TGTGCCAGCAGTGACTGGGGTCAAGGCGGCACAGATACGCAGTATTTT
TRBJ1-1,.,.,TRBV6-1,CASSRGLNIEAFF,TGTGCCAGCAGTAGGGGGTTGAACATTGAAGCTTTCTTT
TRBJ2-1,.,.,TRBV12-3/TRBV12-4,CASSFAGWGNEQFF,TGTGCCAGCAGTTTCGCGGGATGGGGTAATGAGCAGTTCTTC
TRBJ2-3,TRBD2,.,TRBV6-2/TRBV6-3,CASSYRLAGGEDKQYF,TGTGCCAGCAGTTACAGGCTAGCGGGAGGAGAAGATAAGCAGTATTTT
TRBJ2-3,.,many,TRBV27,CASSSDPRGTDTQYF,TGTGCCAGCAGTTCGGACCCACGCGGCACAGATACGCAGTATTTT
TRBJ1-5,.,many,TRBV7-9,CASSLQGNQPQHF,TGTGCCAGCAGTCTTCAGGGAAATCAGCCCCAGCATTTT
TRBJ1-1,.,many,TRBV12-3/TRBV12-4,CASSFRQPNTEAFF,TGTGCCAGCAGTTTCAGGCAGCCGAACACTGAAGCTTTCTTT
TRBJ2-3,TRBD2,.,TRBV30,CAWNLLASGTDTQYF,TGTGCCTGGAATTTATTGGCTAGCGGGACAGATACGCAGTATTTT
TRBJ1-2,.,.,TRBV29-1,CSVEPALGVGGYTF,TGCAGCGTTGAACCGGCTTTAGGGGTAGGCGGCTACACCTTC
TRBJ2-7,.,.,TRBV18,CASSPWGSTYEQYF,TGTGCCAGCTCACCCTGGGGCAGCACCTACGAGCAGTACTTC
TRBJ2-1,.,.,TRBV19,CANRGTEMNNEQFF,TGTGCCAACCGGGGCACGGAAATGAACAATGAGCAGTTCTTC
TRBJ2-5,.,many,TRBV3-1,CASSRQETQYF,TGTGCCAGCAGCCGCCAAGAGACCCAGTACTTC
TRBJ2-7,.,many,TRBV20-1,CSADLRGMGYEQYF,TGCAGTGCTGACCTCAGGGGTATGGGTTACGAGCAGTACTTC
TRBJ2-5,.,once,TRBV5-1,CASSGAELGTQYF,TGCGCCAGCAGCGGGGCTGAGTTAGGGACCCAGTACTTC
TRBJ2-5,.,few,TRBV19,CASNSGQLQETQYF,TGTGCCAGTAACTCGGGACAACTACAAGAGACCCAGTACTTC
TRBJ2-7,.,many,TRBV27,CASSLPTVTRRLSYEQYF,TGTGCCAGCAGTTTACCAACGGTTACAAGGAGACTCTCCTACGAGCAGTACTTC
TRBJ2-5,.,many,TRBV4-1,CASSQGGGGGETQYF,TGCGCCAGCAGCCAAGGTGGCGGAGGGGGAGAGACCCAGTACTTC
TRBJ2-3,.,.,TRBV6-1,CASRGAPAPDTQYF,TGCGCCAGCAGGGGAGCGCCGGCCCCAGATACGCAGTATTTT
TRBJ1-1,.,many,TRBV14,CASSRTANTEAFF,TGTGCCAGCAGCCGGACGGCGAACACTGAAGCTTTCTTT